The T cell receptor (beta chain) described here comes from a study of cytomegalovirus exposure and HLA in healthy donors (dated by TCRdb to the late 2010s). Notes on the research overall: In an earlier analysis of roughly 500 of the donors, 276 Gb of sequence data and 90 million to 120 million unique TCR beta sequences from 150 million to 200 million T cells were reported. Roughly 300 gigabases of sequencing data and 91 million or so unique TCR sequences made up an early release that covered several hundred HLA-typed donors. The genetic ancestry cluster associated with self-reported Caucasian donors included 81% of the approximately 400 genotyped donors. The study was designed to test whether signatures of past pathogen exposure could be identified by cataloging public T cell receptors. Using immunosequencing, the study profiled T cell repertoires from approximately 700 subjects and related those repertoires to cytomegalovirus serostatus. In addition to the first cohort of approximately 650 subjects, a separate validation cohort of about 120 different subjects was used. To predict cytomegalovirus infection status, the study combined high-throughput TCR immunosequencing, statistical association of individual TCRs with disease status, and machine learning. In a later analysis, previously published TCR beta repertoires from some 640 donors were re-analyzed and high-resolution HLA genotyping was added so that TCR occurrence patterns could be studied. The later analysis used no new phenotypic data to find candidate immune exposures, relying instead on TCR beta sequences and their occurrence across donors. To decide whether each TCR beta V gene segment behaved as functional or pseudogenic, an earlier analysis of some 540 of the donors relied on high-throughput TCR beta sequencing. Donor age, sex, ethnicity and CMV serostatus were collected together with the repertoire data. Genome-wide SNP genotypes for about three fifths of the 666 donors were used in a later genetic analysis, which treated that subset as a discovery cohort. All discovery cohort repertoires had been generated using a single sequencing platform. HLA typing covered class I and class II loci at four-digit resolution. The number of typed donors differed by locus: about 620-640 for A, B, C, DRB1 and DQB1; approximately 520 for DQA1; 606 for DPA1; and around 490 for DPB1. Because of strong linkage in the cohort, four or five DR-DQ haplotypes were treated as single units for association and clustering. On average, roughly 200,000 unique TCR beta nucleotide sequences were sequenced per donor among a few hundred genotyped donors of the cohort, with roughly 20% of those sequences being non-productive. The study at large found these results: A further reported finding was that TCR beta sequences accurately predicted the HLA-A and HLA-B alleles for most subjects in the first cohort. HLA typing was unavailable for some donors at each locus, so association tests used only the typed subset. CMV serostatus was the only immune exposure information available for the cohort. Sequencing depth was assumed to be roughly uniform across donors in the presence/absence analyses, though that assumption may not hold. The cohort was sequenced for TCR beta chains only, and without alpha or paired-chain data the features that could be detected were limited. When HLA alleles, especially DR and DQ, strongly co-occurred, TCR associations were difficult to assign to individual alleles. In a later analysis, the rate of TCR association differed among HLA loci, with DRB1 alleles having the most associated TCRs and HLA-C alleles having the fewest. A cluster of highly shared sequence variants was judged likely to represent a technical artifact of the sequencing pipeline. An earlier analysis of approximately 590 of the donors showed that most TCR beta V segments appeared in productive rearrangements either about 90% or about 30% of the time, which broadly matched IMGT annotations. Compared with the roughly 720-donor mean, donors in an Asian-associated ancestry cluster had fewer N-insertions in productive TCRs, according to a later genetic analysis. While some public TCRs were present in many individuals, most TCR sequences turned up only very rarely across donors. Because counts were too low, roughly 17 rarely observed V segments, including chromosome 9 orphons, were left out of the earlier analysis of approximately 580 of the donors. Because the 87-base-pair reads could not distinguish some IMGT-functional V segments, including TRBV6-2 and TRBV6-3, those segments were excluded. Linkage disequilibrium might explain the correlated functional status among segregating V segments, but an unknown experimental factor could not be excluded. Specific HLA alleles were associated with roughly 16,000 TCR beta sequences at a false discovery rate of 0.05 in a later analysis. A later genetic analysis associated a missense DCLRE1C variant with V-gene and J-gene trimming of TCR beta chains, and an independent cohort replicated the association. Most CMV-associated TCR beta chains appeared to be HLA-restricted in a later analysis, and the HLA associations seemed to be driven largely by CMV exposure. In the study, 150 to 200 TCR beta chains were listed as associated with cytomegalovirus. Cytomegalovirus status was reported to be diagnosed by the classifier with high specificity and sensitivity in both the original and validation cohorts. The authors suggested that the approach could potentially be extended to other disease states and immunological phenotypes. Compared with equally common non-associated chains, HLA-associated TCR beta chains in a later analysis were more clonally expanded and had lower generation probabilities. Several of the top co-occurrence clusters appeared to be linked to parvovirus B19, influenza, CMV and Epstein-Barr virus, according to a later analysis. A few of the identified cytomegalovirus-associated TCR beta chains were confirmed in vitro to be specific for cytomegalovirus antigens.

The cohort was made up of around 720 healthy bone marrow donors. At the time of sampling, all cohort members were nominally healthy, though unrecorded immune exposures were likely present. The donor tested CMV seropositive and was one of the 289 seropositive cohort members. Each donor provided a peripheral blood sample, and peripheral blood mononuclear cells were used for TCR beta sequencing. Genomic DNA was extracted from the blood cell samples with the Qiagen DNeasy Blood Extraction Kit. V has 4 bases trimmed and J has 5 bases trimmed; junction bases matching no gene number 7. Reading from cysteine to phenylalanine, the CDR3 counts 15 amino acids. Only CDR3 DNA is held: 45 bases, read in frame from base 1. Taken from the germline V gene (reference sequence), the CDR1 and CDR2 loops are SEHNR and FQNEAQ. Comments on this clone: Its antigen remains unidentified. Base-call qualities are not available, and no considerably larger clone is one nucleotide away.

The library was produced with the immunoSEQ multiplex PCR assay. For the multiplex PCR, a mixture combining 60 forward primers for TCR Vbeta segments and 13 reverse primers for TCR Jbeta segments was used. The CDR3 region of rearranged TCR beta genes was amplified from genomic DNA with a multiplex PCR assay. Amplified TCR beta libraries were sequenced as 87-base-pair reads on the Illumina HiSeq System. In the source study's methods: A later analysis tallied 75 million to 95 million unique TCR beta chains across the 666 repertoires, and approximately 12 million of those chains were shared by two or more donors. A nearest-neighbor algorithm error-corrected the raw reads and collapsed the reads into unique sequences, merging closely related sequences to remove PCR and sequencing errors. V, D and J gene segments were assigned by aligning CDR3 sequences to IMGT reference sequences. For a sequence to be retained, a match of at least six nucleotides was required to both a V gene segment and a J gene segment. Rearrangements were called productive when the CDR3 lacked stop codons and stayed in frame with V and J; all others were non-productive. Following IMGT convention, CDR3 was defined as the stretch from the second conserved V-encoded cysteine up to the conserved J-encoded phenylalanine. The earlier analysis of 500 to 750 of the donors excluded any sequence lacking an unambiguous match to a single V gene segment. An earlier analysis of almost 600 of the donors classified V segments as functional when productive rearrangements were above 56.7% and as segregating when the standard deviation between donors was above 5%. A statistical classification framework was developed to diagnose cytomegalovirus status using the catalog of TCR beta chain sequences. A later analysis assigned V and J genes by comparing TCR nucleotide sequences with IMGT/GENE-DB human TR gene sequences. Using the TCRdist pipeline, a later analysis assigned CDR3 sequences along with most-parsimonious VDJ recombination scenarios. In a later analysis, each TCR beta chain was defined by its CDR3 amino acid sequence together with its V-gene family, and reads without a unique V-gene family were excluded. A later analysis removed 592 highly shared, low-generation-probability nucleotide sequences to deal with suspected cross-contamination and a sequencing artifact. A later analysis calculated a clonal expansion index for each public chain from normalized within-repertoire ranks of inferred template counts. A later analysis computed generation probabilities with a VDJ recombination model fitted to out-of-frame rearrangements, and checked the results against IGoR. Hypergeometric tests were used in a later analysis to score TCR-TCR, TCR-HLA and TCR-CMV co-occurrence, with a repertoire-size bias correction applied to the TCR pairs. A later analysis estimated false discovery rates by permuting HLA or CMV assignments 20 times. A later analysis grouped co-occurring TCRs with DBSCAN, adding TCRdist sequence similarity when clustering within HLA-allele-positive subsets. For co-occurrence clustering, repertoires with fewer than 30,000 or more than 120,000 public chains were excluded, along with four or five repertoires with anomalous nucleotide sharing. The immuneACCESS repertoire file appears here via TCRdb, limited to in-frame rearrangements. These files lack a portion of the clones; in checked studies, under half of the deficit traces to unresolved V genes, and the cause of the others is not known. V and J calls and clone size are copied from that table; D and trimming were computed from the DNA. The sample has around 170,000 clones on record, approximately 88% of them singletons. The ten biggest clones cover 2.6% of the sample.

Input material: PBMCs. The source of this sequence is a woman in her 50s in good health and CMV-seropositive. The V and J genes are TRBV7-9 and TRBJ2-1; TRBD2 matches 8 bases in the middle. The CDR3 protein is CASSSPAGGHNEQFF. The bases are TGTGCCAGCAGCTCACCGGCGGGGGGCCACAATGAGCAGTTCTTC.